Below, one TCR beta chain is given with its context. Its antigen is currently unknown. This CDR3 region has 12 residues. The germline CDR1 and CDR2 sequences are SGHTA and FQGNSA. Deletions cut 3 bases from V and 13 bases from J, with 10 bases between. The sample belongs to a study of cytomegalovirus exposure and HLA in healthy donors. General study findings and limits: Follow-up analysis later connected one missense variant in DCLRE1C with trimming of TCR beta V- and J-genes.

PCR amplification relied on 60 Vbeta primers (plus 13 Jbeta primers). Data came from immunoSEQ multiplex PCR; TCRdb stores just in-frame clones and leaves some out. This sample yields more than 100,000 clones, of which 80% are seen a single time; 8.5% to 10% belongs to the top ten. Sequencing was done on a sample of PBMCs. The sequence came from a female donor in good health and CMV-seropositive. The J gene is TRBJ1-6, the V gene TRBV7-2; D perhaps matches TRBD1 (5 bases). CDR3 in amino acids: CASSFNQGPLHF. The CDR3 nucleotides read TGTGCCAGCAGCTTCAACCAGGGTCCCCTCCACTTT.